The 26 T cell receptor beta chains given below trace back to one sample, sequenced in a study of T cell clones after liver transplantation (dated by TCRdb to between 2018 and 2020). Library creation used the immunoSEQ multiplex PCR assay. TCRdb obtained this table from immuneACCESS and retained in-frame rearrangements with V and J assigned. These tables miss some clones; where compared with another copy, unresolved V genes account for less than half of the shortfall, and the remainder is unexplained. This sample is represented by roughly 53,000 clones; 60% to 80% of them were singletons. Around 9.1% of the sample lies in the top ten. The material sequenced was CD4+ T cells from blood, taken at the 22-month timepoint. These receptors all come from a human patient who received a liver transplant. Post transplant, some T cells may arise from the graft donor.

In this sample, this clone turned up many times. The genes are TRBV6-4 and TRBJ1-2; D is unresolved. Per germline, CDR1 MRHNA and CDR2 SNTAGT. The length of the CDR3 is 13 residues. Trimming cost V 4 bases and J 8 bases, with 14 bases left between them. CDR3 coding DNA: TGTGCCAGCAGTGTGGAGGGATTAGGCGGCTACACCTTC. Its protein product is CASSVEGLGGYTF.

The V gene is TRBV10-3, the J gene TRBJ1-2; D may be TRBD1 (6 bases). V was shortened by 5 bases and J by 4 bases, with 11 bases between the two germline ends. The germline gives CDR1 ENHRY, CDR2 SYGVKD. There are 13 residues in the CDR3. CDR3 nucleotide sequence: TGTGCCATCAGTACTGACAGGAGCTATGGCTACACCTTC. Encoded protein: CAISTDRSYGYTF.

This sequence joins TRBV7-3 and TRBJ2-5, with D maybe TRBD1 (9 bases). The V end lost 5 bases, the J end lost 4 bases, and 17 bases lay between the germline ends. The CDR3 is made up of 15 amino acids. The germline V gene has CDR1 SGHTA and CDR2 FQGTGA. CDR3 DNA: TGTGCCAGCAGCCCAAGCGGGGGACAGGGAGAGACCCAGTACTTC. Translating gives CASSPSGGQGETQYF.

The chain has TRBV7-3 and TRBJ1-1; the D is unclear. V was trimmed by 5 bases and J by 0 bases, leaving 7 bases between them. Germline CDR1 is SGHTA and CDR2 is FQGTGA. The CDR3 sequence is 13 residues long. The CDR3 sequence is CASSNGVNTEAFF. The CDR3 bases are TGTGCCAGCAGCAACGGGGTGAACACTGAAGCTTTCTTT.

The J gene is TRBJ2-2, the V gene TRBV10-3; no clear D gene. This CDR3 is 13 amino acids long. Germline V gene data show CDR1 as ENHRY and CDR2 as SYGVKD. The V end was cut by 6 bases, the J end by 5 bases, with 10 bases between. The CDR3 DNA reads as TGTGCCATCAGGGGCCAAGGGACCGGGGAGCTGTTTTTT. It yields the protein CAIRGQGTGELFF.

V is TRBV7-2 and J is TRBJ2-3; no clear D. Germline CDR1 reads SGHTA; CDR2 reads FQGNSA. CDR3 length: 13 residues. Trimming took 5 bases from V and 4 from J, leaving 10 bases between them. CDR3 region: CASSTRGADTQYF. The CDR3 DNA is TGTGCCAGCAGCACCCGAGGCGCAGATACGCAGTATTTT.

The rearrangement links TRBV14 to TRBJ2-1; 7 positions match TRBD1. In germline, CDR1 is SGHDN, CDR2 FVKESK. CDR3 length equals 14 residues. The J segment lost 6 bases and the V segment lost 4 bases, leaving 6 bases of the junction unmatched. The CDR3 DNA follows: TGTGCCAGCAGCCTTAGCCGGGACAGCAATGAGCAGTTCTTC. This sequence encodes CASSLSRDSNEQFF.

This clone was seen a single time. The chain combines TRBV30 with TRBJ2-4; D is possibly TRBD2 (5 bases). Germline V CDR1 and CDR2: GTSNPN, SVGIG (reference sequence). V lost 0 bases and J 3 bases, leaving 9 bases between the germline ends. This CDR3 is built from 14 residues. CDR3 region: CAWSVSAGKNIQYF. CDR3 sequence (DNA): TGTGCCTGGAGTGTAAGCGCGGGCAAAAACATTCAGTACTTC.

The chain uses TRBV7-6 and TRBJ1-1, with 10 bases identical to TRBD1. The germline V gene encodes CDR1 SGHVS and CDR2 FNYEAQ. V lost 4 bases and J lost 8; bases outside the gene matches: 13. The CDR3 has 16 amino acids. The CDR3 region has the DNA TGTGCCAGCAGCTCCTTGGACAGGGGGAGCTGGTCAGAAGCTTTCTTT. This codes for CASSSLDRGSWSEAFF.

This clone was counted only a few times. V and J are TRBV6-1 and TRBJ2-7; the D call may be TRBD1 or TRBD2 (5 bases each). The CDR3 spans 13 residues. Germline V lookup: CDR1 MNHNS, CDR2 SASEGT. Trimming stripped 5 bases from V and 6 bases from J, with 14 bases between. This chain's CDR3 is CASSTEDGTEQYF. The CDR3 DNA reads TGTGCCAGCAGTACCGAGGACGGGACCGAGCAGTACTTC.

This chain joins TRBV30 and TRBJ1-2; D remains ambiguous. CDR1 is GTSNPN and CDR2 is SVGIG in the germline V gene (reference sequence). V was cut by 4 bases and J by 7 bases, with 10 bases left in between. The CDR3 loop spans 11 amino acids. Here the CDR3 reads CAWTAGGGYTF. CDR3 coding DNA: TGTGCCTGGACTGCGGGAGGTGGCTACACCTTC. Complete variable domain (other parts from reference TRBV30 and TRBJ1-2): SQTIHQWPATLVQPVGSPLSLECTVEGTSNPNLYWYRQAAGRGLQLLFYSVGIGQISSEVPQNLSASRPQDRQFILSSKKLLLSDSGFYLCAWTAGGGYTFGSGTRLTVV.

The genes are TRBV7-9 and TRBJ2-5; D unclear. The CDR3 is made up of 12 amino acids. The V and J ends lost 5 bases and 4 bases respectively, with 8 bases between them. The V gene's germline CDR1 is SEHNR and CDR2 FQNEAQ (reference sequence). The CDR3 coding sequence is TGTGCCAGCAGCCTATGGAGAGAGACCCAGTACTTC. It specifies CASSLWRETQYF. The full variable domain, with the rest looked up from reference TRBV7-9 and TRBJ2-5, is DTGVSQNPRHKITKRGQNVTFRCDPISEHNRLYWYRQTLGQGPEFLTYFQNEAQLEKSRLLSDRFSAERPKGSFSTLEIQRTEQGDSAMYLCASSLWRETQYFGPGTRLLVL.

V is TRBV6-4 and J is TRBJ2-1, with 16 bases lining up with TRBD2. CDR3 length: 19 residues. The V and J ends lost 5 bases and 2 bases, in that order; junction bases with no gene match: 9. The germline V gene has CDR1 MRHNA and CDR2 SNTAGT. CDR3 nucleotide sequence: TGTGCCAGCAGTCAGCTCCCGGGACTAGCGGGGGGGCCCTACAATGAGCAGTTCTTC. This translates into CASSQLPGLAGGPYNEQFF.

A word on this clone: In the same sample, other DNA sequences code for this CDR3. The CDR3 sequence is CASSPDRDQPQHF. The CDR3 DNA sequence: TGTGCCAGTAGCCCCGACAGGGATCAGCCCCAGCATTTT. The J gene is TRBJ1-5, the V gene TRBV19; 7 bases align to TRBD1. Germline V CDR1 and CDR2: LNHDA, SQIVND (reference sequence). With V trimmed by 6 bases and J by 5 bases, 4 bases remained unmatched. The CDR3 runs to 13 residues.

This chain uses TRBV18 with TRBJ1-2; D is uncertain. V was trimmed by 0 bases and J by 8 bases, leaving 10 bases between them. There are 13 residues in the CDR3. CDR1 and CDR2 from the germline V gene are KGHSH and LQKENI. CDR3 sequence reads: CASSPPERLGYTF. For the CDR3, the DNA is TGTGCCAGCTCACCACCGGAGAGATTGGGCTACACCTTC.

This rearrangement joins TRBV19 to TRBJ2-1, with 7 bases fitting TRBD1. CDR1 is LNHDA, CDR2 SQIVND, per germline (reference sequence). V lost 9 bases and J lost 6; bases outside the gene matches: 20. The CDR3 length is 17 residues. CDR3 coding DNA: TGTGCCAGCAGGGAGTTAGACAGGGCAAGGGGTATCAATGAGCAGTTCTTC. Its translation is CASRELDRARGINEQFF.

In its sample, this clone was seen a few times. The rearrangement links TRBV4-2 to TRBJ2-7; 9 bases are shared with TRBD1. Germline trimming cut 3 bases from V and 2 bases from J; bases unmatched to any gene: 2. The CDR3 contains 14 residues. Germline V gives CDR1 LGHNA, CDR2 YNFKEQ. The CDR3 here is CASSQTGGAYEQYF. The DNA for the CDR3 is TGTGCCAGCAGCCAGACAGGGGGAGCCTACGAGCAGTACTTC.

In its sample, this clone was seen once. The rearrangement uses TRBV6-5 and TRBJ1-6; D remains ambiguous. The germline V gene has CDR1 MNHEY and CDR2 SVGAGI. This CDR3 region has 11 residues. V was trimmed by 2 bases and J by 12 bases, leaving 5 bases between them. CDR3 nucleotide sequence: TGTGCCAGCAGTTACGGTAGACCCCTCCACTTT. Translating it yields CASSYGRPLHF.

This chain joins TRBV18 and TRBJ2-7; 8 bases are a match to TRBD1. With V trimmed by 4 bases and J by 4 bases, 12 bases remained unmatched. The germline gives CDR1 KGHSH, CDR2 LQKENI. The CDR3 spans 16 residues. CDR3 region: CASSLREDRGSYEQYF. The CDR3 nucleotides read TGTGCCAGCTCACTACGTGAAGACAGGGGAAGTTACGAGCAGTACTTC.

In this sample, this clone turned up a few times. This chain links TRBV6-1 with TRBJ1-6; 8 nucleotides line up with TRBD1. The CDR3 loop spans 14 amino acids. Germline V gives CDR1 MNHNS, CDR2 SASEGT. After removal of 2 bases from V and 7 bases from J, the junction contained 1 base not matched to a gene. The CDR3 loop reads CASSERDRNSPLHF. The CDR3 nucleotides are TGTGCCAGCAGTGAAAGGGACAGGAATTCACCCCTCCACTTT.

The J gene is TRBJ1-2, the V gene TRBV7-2, with 9 bases fitting TRBD1. The germline gives CDR1 SGHTA, CDR2 FQGNSA. With 5 bases clipped from V and 7 bases from J, the junction kept 11 bases outside the gene matches. The CDR3 loop spans 15 amino acids. CDR3 in amino acids: CASSAPRDRVRGYTF. For the CDR3, the DNA is TGTGCCAGCAGCGCACCCCGGGACAGGGTACGTGGCTACACCTTC.

This sequence joins TRBV28 and TRBJ1-5; D unresolved. V was shortened by 6 bases and J by 0 bases, with 12 bases between the two germline ends. Per the germline V gene, CDR1 is MDHEN and CDR2 is SYDVKM. This CDR3 is 15 amino acids long. The CDR3 DNA follows: TGTGCCAGCAGCCCCCTGGACGGTAGCAATCAGCCCCAGCATTTT. This codes for CASSPLDGSNQPQHF.

The V and J genes are TRBV19 and TRBJ2-1, with D possibly matching TRBD1 (7 bases). The germline CDR1 and CDR2 sequences are LNHDA and SQIVND (reference sequence). The CDR3 contains 15 residues. V dropped 6 bases and J dropped 7 bases, with 19 bases sitting between them. DNA for the CDR3: TGTGCCAGTAGCAGAACAGGGGAGGTCGGGAATGAGCAGTTCTTC. Its translation: CASSRTGEVGNEQFF.

V and J are TRBV19 and TRBJ1-5, with 7 nucleotides matching TRBD1. Germline CDR1 and CDR2: LNHDA and SQIVND (reference sequence). The CDR3 covers 17 residues. V was pared by 0 bases and J by 6 bases, with 11 bases of the junction left unmatched. CDR3 bases: TGTGCCAGTAGTATAGACGAACCCGACAGGGCGGCTCAGCCCCAGCATTTT. Translated, it gives CASSIDEPDRAAQPQHF. The full variable domain, its missing parts supplied by reference TRBV19 and TRBJ1-5, is DGGITQSPKYLFRKEGQNVTLSCEQNLNHDAMYWYRQDPGQGLRLIYYSQIVNDFQKGDIAEGYSVSREKKESFPLTVTSAQKNPTAFYLCASSIDEPDRAAQPQHFGDGTRLSIL.

The sample holds one count of this clone. The chain is built from TRBV6-5 and TRBJ2-5; 7 bases map to TRBD1. CDR1 is MNHEY and CDR2 is SVGAGI in the germline V gene. V lost 6 bases and J lost 5; bases outside the gene matches: 6. CDR3 size: 13 residues. CDR3 residues: CASRRGPWETQYF. DNA of the CDR3: TGTGCCAGCAGAAGGGGGCCATGGGAGACCCAGTACTTC.

V is TRBV30 and J is TRBJ2-5; D possibly corresponds to TRBD1 (6 bases). Trimming removed 2 bases from V and 7 bases from J, with 11 bases in between. The CDR3 covers 12 residues. The germline gives CDR1 GTSNPN, CDR2 SVGIG (reference sequence). CDR3 residues: CAWSQGPGTQYF. The CDR3, as DNA: TGTGCCTGGAGTCAGGGGCCGGGGACCCAGTACTTC.